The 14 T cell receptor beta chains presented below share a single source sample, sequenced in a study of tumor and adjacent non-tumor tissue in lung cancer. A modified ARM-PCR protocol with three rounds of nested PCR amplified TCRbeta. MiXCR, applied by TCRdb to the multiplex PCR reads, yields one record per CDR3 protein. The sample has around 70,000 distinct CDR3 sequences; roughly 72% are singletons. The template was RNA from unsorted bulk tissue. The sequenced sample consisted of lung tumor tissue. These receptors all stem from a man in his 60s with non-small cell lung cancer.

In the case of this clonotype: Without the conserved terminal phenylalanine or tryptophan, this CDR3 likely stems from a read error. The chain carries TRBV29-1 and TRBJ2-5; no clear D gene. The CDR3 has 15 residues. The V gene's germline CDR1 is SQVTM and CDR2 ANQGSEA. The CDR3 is CNVDGHLESQETQYL. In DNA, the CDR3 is TGCAACGTTGATGGGCATCTAGAGAGCCAAGAGACCCAGTACTTA.

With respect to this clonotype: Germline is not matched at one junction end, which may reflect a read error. The CDR3 coding sequence is TGTACCAGCACTGGACAGCGCTACGAGCAGTACTTC. Amino acid sequence: CTSTGQRYEQYF. The rearrangement joins TRBV6-6 to TRBJ2-7; tentatively, D is TRBD1 (6 bases). Germline lookup yields CDR1 MNHNY and CDR2 SVGAGI (reference sequence). The CDR3 is 12 amino acids.

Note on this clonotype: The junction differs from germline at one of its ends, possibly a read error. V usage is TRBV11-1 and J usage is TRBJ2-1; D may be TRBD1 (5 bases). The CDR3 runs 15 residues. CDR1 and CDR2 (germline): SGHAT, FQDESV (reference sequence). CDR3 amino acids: CASSPDRGSYNAQFF. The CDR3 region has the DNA TGCGCCAGCAGCCCCGACAGAGGCTCCTACAATGCGCAGTTCTTC.

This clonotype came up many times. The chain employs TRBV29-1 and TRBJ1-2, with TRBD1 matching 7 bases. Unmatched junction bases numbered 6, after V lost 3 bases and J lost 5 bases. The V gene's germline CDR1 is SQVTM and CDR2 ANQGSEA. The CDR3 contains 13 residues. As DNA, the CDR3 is TGCAGCGTTGAGGGGACAGTAGGATATGGCTACACCTTC. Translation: CSVEGTVGYGYTF.

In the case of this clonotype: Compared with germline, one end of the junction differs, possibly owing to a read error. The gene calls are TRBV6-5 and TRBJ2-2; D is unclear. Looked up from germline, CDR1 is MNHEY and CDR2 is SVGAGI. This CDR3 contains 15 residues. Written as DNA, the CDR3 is TGTGTCAGCAGTTACTCGAGAAGTGTCACCGGGGAGCTGTTTTTT. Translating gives CVSSYSRSVTGELFF.

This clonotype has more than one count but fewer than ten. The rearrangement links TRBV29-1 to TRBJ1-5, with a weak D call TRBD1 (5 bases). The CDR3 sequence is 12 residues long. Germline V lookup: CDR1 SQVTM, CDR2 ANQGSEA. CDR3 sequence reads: CRVGDWYQPQHF. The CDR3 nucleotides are TGCAGAGTCGGGGACTGGTATCAGCCCCAGCATTTT.

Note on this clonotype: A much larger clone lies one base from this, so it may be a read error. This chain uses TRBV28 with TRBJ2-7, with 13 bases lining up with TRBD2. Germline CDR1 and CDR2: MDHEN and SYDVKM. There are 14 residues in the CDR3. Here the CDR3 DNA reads TGTGCCAGCAGTTCGGGACTAGCGGGATACGAGCACTACTTC. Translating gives CASSSGLAGYEHYF.

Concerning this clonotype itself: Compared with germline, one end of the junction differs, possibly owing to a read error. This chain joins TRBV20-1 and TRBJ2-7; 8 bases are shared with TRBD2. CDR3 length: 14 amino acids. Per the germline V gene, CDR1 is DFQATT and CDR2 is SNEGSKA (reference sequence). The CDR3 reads CSASRTSGRDDQYF. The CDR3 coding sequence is TGCAGTGCTTCACGGACAAGCGGGAGAGACGATCAGTACTTC.

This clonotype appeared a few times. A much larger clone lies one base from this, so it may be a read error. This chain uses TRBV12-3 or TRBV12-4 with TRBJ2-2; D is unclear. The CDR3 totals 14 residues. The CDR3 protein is CASSLEGNIGELFF. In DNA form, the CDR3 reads TGTGCCAGCAGTTTAGAGGGCAACATCGGGGAGCTGTTTTTT.

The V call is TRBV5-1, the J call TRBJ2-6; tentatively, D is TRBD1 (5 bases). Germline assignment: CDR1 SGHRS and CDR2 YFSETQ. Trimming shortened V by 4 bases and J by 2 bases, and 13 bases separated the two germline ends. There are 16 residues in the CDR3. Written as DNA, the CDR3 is TGCGCCAGCAGCATGGGGCCCGGAGCTGGGGCCAACGTCCTGACTTTC. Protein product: CASSMGPGAGANVLTF.

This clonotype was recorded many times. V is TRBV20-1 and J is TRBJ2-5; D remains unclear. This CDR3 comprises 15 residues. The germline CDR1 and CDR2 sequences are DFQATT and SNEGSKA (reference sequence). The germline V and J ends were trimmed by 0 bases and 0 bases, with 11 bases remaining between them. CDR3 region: CSARDPRENQETQYF. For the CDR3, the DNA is TGCAGTGCTAGAGATCCCCGAGAGAACCAAGAGACCCAGTACTTC.

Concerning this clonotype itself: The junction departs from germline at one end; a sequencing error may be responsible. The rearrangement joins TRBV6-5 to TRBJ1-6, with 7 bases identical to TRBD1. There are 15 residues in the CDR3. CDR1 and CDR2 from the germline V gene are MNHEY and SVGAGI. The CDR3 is CASRPQGQLNSPLQF. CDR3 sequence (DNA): TGTGCCAGCAGACCCCAGGGACAGCTAAATTCACCCCTCCAGTTT.

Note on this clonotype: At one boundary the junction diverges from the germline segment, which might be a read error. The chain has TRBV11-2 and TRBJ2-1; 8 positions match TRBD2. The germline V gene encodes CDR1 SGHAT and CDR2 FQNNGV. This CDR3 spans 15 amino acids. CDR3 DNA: TGTACCAGCAGCCCGGGGTCTAGCGGGTACAGTGAGCAGTTCTTC. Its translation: CTSSPGSSGYSEQFF.

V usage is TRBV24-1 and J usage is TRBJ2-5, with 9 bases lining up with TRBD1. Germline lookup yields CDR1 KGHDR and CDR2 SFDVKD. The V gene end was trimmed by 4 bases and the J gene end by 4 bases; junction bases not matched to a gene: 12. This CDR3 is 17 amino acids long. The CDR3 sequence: CATSEPGGTGGIETQYF. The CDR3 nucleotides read TGTGCCACCAGTGAGCCCGGCGGTACAGGGGGCATAGAGACCCAGTACTTC.